The T cell receptor beta chain described here comes from a study of blood T cell repertoires in COVID-19. Study summary: The United States, Italy and Spain provided the acute and convalescent COVID-19 samples. Sample material is recorded as cDNA or gDNA derived from T cells, B-cell-depleted T cells, or PBMCs.

On this clone: The sample holds other DNA sequences that translate to the same CDR3.

As processed by the authors: Reference gene primer amplification yielded estimated nucleated cell counts. The table came from immunoSEQ multiplex PCR; TCRdb's copy has only in-frame clones and leaves some out. V, J and clone size are those of that table, while D and trimming were read from the DNA. The sample yields 250,000 or so clones, 70% to 90% seen once. Germline assignment: CDR1 LNHDA and CDR2 SQIVND (reference sequence). Trimming removed 5 bases at V and 5 bases at J, with 9 bases between. There are 12 residues in the CDR3. The clonotype comes from a woman aged 30 to 39 with active or convalescent COVID-19. The gene calls are TRBV19 and TRBJ1-2, with a weak D call TRBD1 (6 bases). The specimen was peripheral blood. The CDR3 region has the DNA TGTGCCAGTAGTCTACAGGGTTATGGCTACACCTTC. Protein: CASSLQGYGYTF.